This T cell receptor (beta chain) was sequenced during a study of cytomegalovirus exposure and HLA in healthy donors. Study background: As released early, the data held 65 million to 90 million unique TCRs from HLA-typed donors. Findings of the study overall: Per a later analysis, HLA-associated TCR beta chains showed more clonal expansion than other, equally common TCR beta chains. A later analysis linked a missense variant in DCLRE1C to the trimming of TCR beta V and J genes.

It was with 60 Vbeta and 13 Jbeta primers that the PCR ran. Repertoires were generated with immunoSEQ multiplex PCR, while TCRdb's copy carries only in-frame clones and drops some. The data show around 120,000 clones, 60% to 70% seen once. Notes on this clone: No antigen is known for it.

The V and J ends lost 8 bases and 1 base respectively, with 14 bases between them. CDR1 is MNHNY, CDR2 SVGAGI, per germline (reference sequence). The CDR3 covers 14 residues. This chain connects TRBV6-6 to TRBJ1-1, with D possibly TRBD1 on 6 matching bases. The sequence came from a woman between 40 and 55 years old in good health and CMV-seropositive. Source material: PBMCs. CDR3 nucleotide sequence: TGTGCCAGCGGACCGGGACACCCGAACACTGAAGCTTTCTTT. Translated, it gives CASGPGHPNTEAFF.